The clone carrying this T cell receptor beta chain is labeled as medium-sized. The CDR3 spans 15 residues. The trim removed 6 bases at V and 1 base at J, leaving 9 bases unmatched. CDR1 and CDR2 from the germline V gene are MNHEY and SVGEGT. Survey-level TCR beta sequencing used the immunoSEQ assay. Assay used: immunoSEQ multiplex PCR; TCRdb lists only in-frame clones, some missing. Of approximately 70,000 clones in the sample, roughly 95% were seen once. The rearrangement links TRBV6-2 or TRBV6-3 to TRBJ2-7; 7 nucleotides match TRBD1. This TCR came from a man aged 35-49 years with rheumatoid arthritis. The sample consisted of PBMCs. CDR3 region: CASSRGETGSYEQYF. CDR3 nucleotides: TGTGCCAGCAGCCGCGGCGAGACAGGGTCCTACGAGCAGTACTTC.